The clone carrying this T cell receptor beta chain was seen just once. The CDR3 runs to 15 residues. V was clipped by 6 bases and J by 3 bases; unmatched bases: 7. Germline V CDR1 and CDR2: SNHLY, FYNNEI. This sample is drawn from a study of blood T cell repertoires in COVID-19. Across the whole study: Sites in the United States, Italy and Spain provided acute and convalescent COVID-19 samples. PBMCs, B-cell-depleted T cells, or T cells were the source of the cDNA or gDNA that made up the material.

Per the original methods: Reference gene primer amplification gave estimated nucleated cell counts. Clones were sequenced by immunoSEQ multiplex PCR, and TCRdb holds only the in-frame ones, with some missing. Clonal size and the V and J genes are those of that table, whereas D and trimming came from the DNA. In the table there are about 140,000 clones, roughly 90% of which are singletons. The specimen sequenced was peripheral blood. The origin of this receptor is a man in his fifties with active or convalescent COVID-19. J is TRBJ2-2 and V is TRBV2, with TRBD2 matching 7 bases. Here the CDR3 reads CASSLERDHTGELFF. Written as DNA, the CDR3 is TGTGCCAGCAGCCTAGAGCGGGACCACACCGGGGAGCTGTTTTTT. The complete variable domain, with remaining parts taken from reference TRBV2 and TRBJ2-2, reads EPEVTQTPSHQVTQMGQEVILRCVPISNHLYFYWYRQILGQKVEFLVSFYNNEISEKSEIFDDQFSVERPDGSNFTLKIRSTKLEDSAMYFCASSLERDHTGELFFGEGSRLTVL.